Reported below is one TCR beta chain. No antigen is known for it. This entry comes from a study of response to subunit inactivated influenza vaccine. Study-level findings and limits: The authors suggested that every seasonal influenza vaccination recruits few new T cells.

TCRdb passed the RT-PCR reads through MiXCR, listing each CDR3 protein once. The repertoire consists of about 650,000 distinct CDR3 sequences, with 14% occurring once and the leading ten covering roughly 7.6%. This sequence originates from a man over 45 who received an inactivated influenza vaccine. Sample: PBMCs from blood, taken 14 to 15 days before vaccination.

The CDR3 is CASSFGFRAQTGELFF. CDR3 coding DNA: TGTGCCAGCAGTTTCGGGTTCCGGGCCCAAACCGGGGAGCTGTTTTTT. V gene TRBV27 combines with J gene TRBJ2-2; D not certain. The CDR3 contains 16 residues. The germline V and J ends were trimmed by 3 bases and 5 bases, with 16 bases remaining between them. Germline assignment: CDR1 MNHEY and CDR2 SMNVEV (reference sequence).